These 2 T cell receptor beta chains originate from one sample sequenced in a study of OX40 agonist ivuxolimab in advanced cancers. Library generation was performed with the immunoSEQ multiplex PCR assay. TCRdb's version of the immuneACCESS table is confined to in-frame rearrangements and falls short of the full clone set. An unresolved V gene accounts for under half of the shortfall where checked; the remainder is of unknown origin. For this sample there are about 48,000 clones; 90% to 95% appear just once. Roughly 5% of the sample is taken by the ten largest. The specimen was CD4+ or CD8+ T cells sorted from blood, collected in a trial of the OX40 agonist ivuxolimab. The receptors derive from an adult with an advanced solid tumor such as melanoma, head and neck, liver or kidney cancer.

V is TRBV11-2 and J is TRBJ2-7; perhaps TRBD2 as D (6 bases). This CDR3 has 13 residues. Germline loops: CDR1 SGHAT, CDR2 FQNNGV. Trimming removed 5 bases from V and 3 bases from J, with 11 bases in between. The CDR3 nucleotides are TGTGCCAGCAGCATGGGACTCCTCTACGAGCAGTACGTC. This sequence encodes CASSMGLLYEQYV.

V and J are TRBV15 and TRBJ2-7; D might be TRBD2 (6 bases). The CDR3 is made up of 15 amino acids. V shed 5 bases and J shed 1 base, with 15 bases lying between them. Looked up from germline, CDR1 is LNHNV and CDR2 is YYDKDF (reference sequence). The CDR3 reads CATSLRGDSSYEQYF. CDR3 nucleotide sequence: TGTGCCACCAGCCTGCGAGGGGACTCATCCTACGAGCAGTACTTC.